The sequence of this T cell receptor (beta chain) was determined in a study of spatial heterogeneity in lung cancer. TCRdb re-called the 5' RACE reads with MiXCR, one entry per CDR3 protein. The sample yields 40,000 to 45,000 distinct CDR3 sequences, 12% to 15% seen once. Time point in this sample: sample taken at primary tumor resection. The study sequenced unsorted whole RNA from tumor, nontumor lung or frozen PBMC. Germline V gene data show CDR1 as MNHEY and CDR2 as SVGEGT. This CDR3 has 14 residues. V dropped 6 bases and J dropped 0 bases, with 9 bases sitting between them. This clonotype has at least ten counts.

The chain uses TRBV6-2 or TRBV6-3 and TRBJ2-1; no definite D call. Specimen: PBMCs, collected at surgery. The receptor's source is a male donor with early-stage non-small cell lung cancer. The CDR3: CASSGASSYNEQFF. The CDR3 DNA reads as TGTGCCAGCAGCGGAGCCAGCTCCTACAATGAGCAGTTCTTC.